This T cell receptor (beta chain) was obtained from a study of blood T cell repertoires in COVID-19. About the research overall: Whether acute or convalescent, the COVID-19 samples came from the United States, Italy and Spain. Sample material is recorded as cDNA or gDNA derived from T cells, B-cell-depleted T cells, or PBMCs.

With 0 bases clipped from V and 4 bases from J, the junction kept 7 bases outside the gene matches. There are 15 residues in the CDR3. Germline V gene lookup returns CDR1 GTSNPN and CDR2 SVGIG (reference sequence). Per the study methods: Amplification with reference gene primers provided the estimates of nucleated cell counts. Sequencing was performed with immunoSEQ multiplex PCR; in TCRdb, only in-frame clones are kept and a portion is missing. The DNA was the basis for D and trimming; V, J and clone size are from that table. The data hold under 200,000 clones, with roughly 93% observed a single time. During active infection, Seattle patients enrolled and were then monitored through disease.

Sequenced input: peripheral blood. The source of this sequence is a man aged 18 to 29 with COVID-19, enrolled during active disease. V and J are TRBV30 and TRBJ1-2; TRBD1 agrees at 8 bases. The CDR3 here is CAWSVGQGVVYGYTF. The CDR3 region has the DNA TGTGCCTGGAGTGTTGGACAGGGCGTTGTCTATGGCTACACCTTC. The variable domain in full, with the rest retrieved from reference TRBV30 and TRBJ1-2, is SQTIHQWPATLVQPVGSPLSLECTVEGTSNPNLYWYRQAAGRGLQLLFYSVGIGQISSEVPQNLSASRPQDRQFILSSKKLLLSDSGFYLCAWSVGQGVVYGYTFGSGTRLTVV.